This TCR beta chain is drawn from a study of breast tumors, draining lymph nodes, adjacent tissues. Findings and limits, study-wide: Tumor TCR diversity was below lymph nodes but above nontumor tissue.

The CDR3 consists of 15 residues. Unmatched junction bases numbered 7, after V lost 6 bases and J lost 5 bases. CDR1 and CDR2 from the germline V gene are ENHRY and SYGVKD. The lymph nodes were axillary draining lymph nodes from breast cancer patients. Each CDR3 protein is one row after TCRdb ran MiXCR on the multiplex PCR reads. The sample carries around 150,000 distinct CDR3 sequences, under 25% recorded once. As concerns this clonotype: What it binds is unknown.

This TCR came from a female donor with breast cancer. Some clones in this sample may be carry-over from other donors' samples. Material for sequencing was axillary lymph node tissue. The chain couples TRBV10-3 to TRBJ2-7; TRBD2 aligns across 13 bases. Here the CDR3 DNA reads TGTGCCATCAGGAGGACTAGCGGGAGAACACACGAGCAGTACTTC. Amino acid sequence: CAIRRTSGRTHEQYF.